The 18 T cell receptor beta chains below all came from one sample that was sequenced in a study of T cell changes during pregnancy in multiple sclerosis. Repertoires were generated with immunoSEQ multiplex PCR, while TCRdb's copy carries only in-frame clones and drops some. The table lists around 19,000 clones, roughly 88% of them singletons. The sample in question was CD8+ T cells from peripheral blood mononuclear cells, obtained after pregnancy. Every receptor here comes from a female donor in good health, enrolled as a control in a pregnancy study.

This chain connects TRBV6-5 to TRBJ1-6; TRBD1 agrees at 10 bases. The CDR3 covers 14 residues. CDR1 and CDR2 (germline): MNHEY, SVGAGI. V was pared by 10 bases and J by 12 bases, with 12 bases of the junction left unmatched. The CDR3 DNA reads TGTGCCACCTCGGGACAGGGGACCTGGGGACCCCTCCACTTT. Translating gives CATSGQGTWGPLHF.

The CDR3 DNA reads TGTGCCAGCTCACTTACGGGACACTCCTATGATAACTATGGCTACACCTTC. Translating gives CASSLTGHSYDNYGYTF. The chain uses TRBV18 and TRBJ1-2; possibly TRBD1 for D (6 bases). The germline CDR1 and CDR2 sequences are KGHSH and LQKENI. This CDR3 contains 17 residues. Trimming stripped 4 bases from V and 1 base from J, with 19 bases between. The full variable domain, its missing parts supplied by reference TRBV18 and TRBJ1-2, is NAGVMQNPRHLVRRRGQEARLRCSPMKGHSHVYWYRQLPEEGLKFMVYLQKENIIDESGMPKERFSAEFPKEGPSILRIQQVVRGDSAAYFCASSLTGHSYDNYGYTFGSGTRLTVV.

The chain carries TRBV7-2 and TRBJ2-1; 11 positions agree with TRBD2. CDR3 length equals 14 residues. Germline CDR1 reads SGHTA; CDR2 reads FQGNSA. J gave up 15 bases and V 5 bases, and 12 bases lay outside the gene matches. CDR3 residues: CASSLDLSGGARFF. CDR3 bases: TGTGCCAGCAGCCTGGACCTTAGCGGGGGGGCCCGGTTCTTC.

In nucleotides, the CDR3 is TGTGCCACCTGCGCGGATGAGCAGTTCTTC. Amino acids: CATCADEQFF. The chain is built from TRBV15 and TRBJ2-1; D unresolved. The length of the CDR3 is 10 residues. V lost 8 bases and J lost 8, with 7 bases in between. CDR1 is LNHNV, CDR2 YYDKDF, per germline (reference sequence).

The chain joins TRBV2 to TRBJ2-1, with D perhaps TRBD2 (5 bases). Germline lookup yields CDR1 SNHLY and CDR2 FYNNEI. The CDR3 has 15 residues. Trimming left V 6 bases short and J 0 bases short, with 12 bases between. Written as DNA, the CDR3 is TGTGCCAGCAGCGAGGGCCCGAGCTCCTACAATGAGCAGTTCTTC. Amino acid sequence: CASSEGPSSYNEQFF.

The gene calls are TRBV19 and TRBJ2-1, with 13 bases identical to TRBD2. After removal of 2 bases from V and 10 bases from J, the junction contained 5 bases not matched to a gene. The CDR3 length is 15 residues. Germline CDR1 LNHDA, CDR2 SQIVND (reference sequence). Here the CDR3 reads CASSITSGRAEEQFF. The CDR3 nucleotides read TGTGCCAGTAGTATAACTAGCGGGAGGGCGGAGGAGCAGTTCTTC.

CDR3 bases: TGTGCCAGCAGCGCCCGGACAGGGTATGGTCAGCCCCAGCATTTT. It is translated as CASSARTGYGQPQHF. The chain recombines TRBV7-6 with TRBJ1-5; TRBD1 matches at 8 bases. The germline gives CDR1 SGHVS, CDR2 FNYEAQ. This CDR3 comprises 15 residues. Unmatched junction bases numbered 9, after V lost 5 bases and J lost 6 bases.

The V call is TRBV28, the J call TRBJ2-1; D may be TRBD1 (6 bases). The germline V and J ends were trimmed by 4 bases and 0 bases, with 10 bases remaining between them. The CDR3 sequence is 15 residues long. Germline V gene lookup returns CDR1 MDHEN and CDR2 SYDVKM. CDR3 nucleotides: TGTGCCAGCAGTTGGGACACCAGCTCCTACAATGAGCAGTTCTTC. As protein: CASSWDTSSYNEQFF.

This clone has just one count. The V and J genes are TRBV14 and TRBJ2-7, with TRBD1 matching 9 bases. Germline CDR1 and CDR2: SGHDN and FVKESK. The CDR3 is 14 amino acids. The V and J ends lost 4 bases and 6 bases, in that order; junction bases with no gene match: 7. CDR3 sequence: CASSRRDRVGEQYF. The CDR3 region has the DNA TGTGCCAGCAGCCGCCGGGACAGGGTTGGCGAGCAGTACTTC.

The chain couples TRBV27 to TRBJ1-2; 7 bases match TRBD1. After removal of 2 bases from V and 8 bases from J, the junction contained 14 bases not matched to a gene. Per germline, CDR1 MNHEY and CDR2 SMNVEV (reference sequence). This CDR3 spans 16 amino acids. The CDR3 nucleotides are TGTGCCAGCAGTTTAAGCCAGGGGGGTTCTGGAGGCGGCTACACCTTC. It is translated as CASSLSQGGSGGGYTF.

The V and J genes are TRBV5-6 and TRBJ2-1, with 8 bases identical to TRBD2. Losses at the gene ends were 0 bases for V and 3 bases for J; bases not matched to a gene: 2. CDR1 is SGHDT and CDR2 is YYEEEE in the germline V gene. This CDR3 is 15 amino acids long. The CDR3 coding sequence is TGTGCCAGCAGCTTGGGCGGGAGGAACTACAATGAGCAGTTCTTC. Protein sequence: CASSLGGRNYNEQFF. The variable domain in full, with the rest retrieved from reference TRBV5-6 and TRBJ2-1, is DAGVTQSPTHLIKTRGQQVTLRCSPKSGHDTVSWYQQALGQGPQFIFQYYEEEERQRGNFPDRFSGHQFPNYSSELNVNALLLGDSALYLCASSLGGRNYNEQFFGPGTRLTVL.

The chain combines TRBV7-9 with TRBJ2-7; weak D call: TRBD2 (6 bases). The V gene's germline CDR1 is SEHNR and CDR2 FQNEAQ (reference sequence). This CDR3 spans 15 amino acids. The V end was cut by 0 bases, the J end by 2 bases, with 11 bases between. CDR3 in DNA: TGTGCCAGCAGCTTAGCAGGAGGGACGGCCTACGAGCAGTACTTC. This encodes CASSLAGGTAYEQYF.

This rearrangement joins TRBV6-1 to TRBJ2-2; TRBD1 is a possible D gene (7 bases). The CDR3 runs 14 residues. Trimming shortened V by 8 bases and J by 6 bases, and 16 bases separated the two germline ends. CDR1 is MNHNS and CDR2 is SASEGT in the germline V gene. CDR3 loop: CASEITGDSGELFF. The CDR3 region has the DNA TGTGCCAGCGAGATAACAGGGGACTCCGGGGAGCTGTTTTTT.

The chain links TRBV19 to TRBJ1-6, with TRBD1 identical over 7 bases. Germline lookup yields CDR1 LNHDA and CDR2 SQIVND (reference sequence). J lost 9 bases, V lost 4 bases, and 0 bases had no gene match. The CDR3 length is 12 residues. The CDR3 bases are TGTGCCAGTAGTACAGGGGGTTCACCCCTCCACTTT. Translated: CASSTGGSPLHF.

The chain carries TRBV11-2 and TRBJ2-3; D is perhaps TRBD2 (5 bases). Germline V lookup: CDR1 SGHAT, CDR2 FQNNGV. CDR3 length equals 16 residues. Between the trimmed V and J ends, which lost 2 bases and 0 bases, there was a span of 12 bases. The DNA for the CDR3 is TGTGCCAGCAGCTTAAGGCGGGTACTTAGCACAGATACGCAGTATTTT. This sequence encodes CASSLRRVLSTDTQYF.

The V gene is TRBV6-1, the J gene TRBJ2-1; D is unclear. The V gene's germline CDR1 is MNHNS and CDR2 SASEGT. This CDR3 contains 14 residues. V was pared by 1 base and J by 3 bases, with 7 bases between. The CDR3 loop is CASSEDRIYNEQFF. CDR3 bases: TGTGCCAGCAGTGAAGACAGAATCTACAATGAGCAGTTCTTC.

The rearrangement joins TRBV2 to TRBJ2-2; D unresolved. CDR1 and CDR2 (germline): SNHLY, FYNNEI. The V end lost 4 bases, the J end lost 6 bases, and 3 bases lay between the germline ends. The CDR3 has 11 residues. The CDR3 spells CASSASGELFF. CDR3 in DNA: TGTGCCAGCAGTGCGTCCGGGGAGCTGTTTTTT. The whole variable domain, filled in from reference TRBV2 and TRBJ2-2, reads EPEVTQTPSHQVTQMGQEVILRCVPISNHLYFYWYRQILGQKVEFLVSFYNNEISEKSEIFDDQFSVERPDGSNFTLKIRSTKLEDSAMYFCASSASGELFFGEGSRLTVL.

This chain connects TRBV2 to TRBJ2-1; D is ambiguous. The germline gives CDR1 SNHLY, CDR2 FYNNEI. The CDR3 runs to 15 residues. Trimming took off 6 bases at V and 0 bases at J, with 12 bases between the two ends. The CDR3 nucleotides are TGTGCCAGCAGGCGACTCCTGAGCTCCTACAATGAGCAGTTCTTC. It specifies CASRRLLSSYNEQFF.